One T cell receptor beta chain is described in this entry. The assay was immunoSEQ multiplex PCR, and TCRdb's table has in-frame clones only and misses some. The sample includes 50,000 to 60,000 clones, approximately 90% of them seen just once. This sample is part of a study of blood T cell repertoires in COVID-19. V was pared by 5 bases and J by 5 bases, with 13 bases between. The germline gives CDR1 SGHVS, CDR2 FNYEAQ. This CDR3 region has 14 residues. Sequenced sample: peripheral blood. This chain links TRBV7-6 with TRBJ1-3; D possibly corresponds to TRBD1 (6 bases). This receptor was taken from a woman older than 75 with acute or convalescent COVID-19. Here the CDR3 reads CASSEGQHRNTIYF. CDR3 DNA sequence: TGTGCCAGCAGCGAGGGACAACACCGAAACACCATATATTTT. Full variable domain (outside the CDR3, taken from reference TRBV7-6 and TRBJ1-3): GAGVSQSPRYKVTKRGQDVALRCDPISGHVSLYWYRQALGQGPEFLTYFNYEAQQDKSGLPNDRFSAERPEGSISTLTIQRTEQRDSAMYRCASSEGQHRNTIYFGEGSWLTVV.